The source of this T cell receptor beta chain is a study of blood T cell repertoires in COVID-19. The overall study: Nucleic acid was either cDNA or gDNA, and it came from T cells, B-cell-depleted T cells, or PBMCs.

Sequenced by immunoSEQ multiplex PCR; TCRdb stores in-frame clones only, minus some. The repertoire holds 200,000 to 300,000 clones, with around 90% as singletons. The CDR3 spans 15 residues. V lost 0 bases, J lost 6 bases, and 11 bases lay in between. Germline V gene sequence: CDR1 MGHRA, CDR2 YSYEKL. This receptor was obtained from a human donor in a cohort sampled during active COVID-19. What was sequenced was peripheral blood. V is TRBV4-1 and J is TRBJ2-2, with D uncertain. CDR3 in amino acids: CASSQDNRGPGELFF. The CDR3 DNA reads TGCGCCAGCAGCCAAGATAATCGAGGTCCCGGGGAGCTGTTTTTT.